The rows below give T cell receptor beta chains drawn from one sample of a study of cytomegalovirus exposure and HLA in healthy donors. Data came from immunoSEQ multiplex PCR; TCRdb stores just in-frame clones and leaves some out. The sample carries some 190,000 clones, around three quarters recorded once. The sample consisted of PBMCs. These receptors were obtained from a woman younger than 45 in good health and CMV-seropositive. CDR3s include the opening cysteine and the closing phenylalanine or tryptophan. Fields, in order: V gene, CDR3 protein.

>TRBV11-2
CASTRIAGGHETQYF
>TRBV7-2
CASSFSGVNTEAFF
>TRBV19
CASSIIHKLQGTGQPQHF
>TRBV28
CASRRDRALLGGRSLYEQYF
>TRBV9
CASSKSGQNYEQYF
>TRBV2
CASTLGGATGRTGYTF
>TRBV7-8
CASSLRGLGNQPQHF
>TRBV4-1
CASSQSRQGSQPQHF
>TRBV9
CASSLEVATHNEQFF
>TRBV28
CASSSTTISGIQYF
>TRBV6-1
CASSEGVGGGYYEQYF
>TRBV9
CATGNRDRAKNIQYF
>TRBV21-1
CASSRRVTPYEQYF
>TRBV4-1
CASSPWTGIVFEQYF
>TRBV10-1
CASGRAGTDTQYF
>TRBV7-2
CASSLQGINQPQHF
>TRBV6-1
CASSESGQTGGYTF
>TRBV19
CASSRDRPGGETQYF
>TRBV6-5
CASSSRGLAAYEQYF
>TRBV7-9
CASSPRDFPYEQYF
>TRBV11-3
CASSLDLRGTSSYNEQFF
>TRBV5-1
CASSSFGLAGQETQYF
>TRBV28
CASSFGQGGSGNTIYF
>TRBV18
CASSPLPGSAKNIQYF
>TRBV6-1
CASSETPHLAIRSSGELFF
>TRBV29-1
CSVRAGGNEKLFF
>TRBV11-2
CASSLDPGTSHNEQFF
>TRBV6-1
CASTWGQNYGYTF